The text below deals with one T cell receptor (beta chain). This specimen belongs to a study of HIV-infected patients and healthy controls. TCRdb independently ran MiXCR on the 5' RACE reads; one entry per CDR3 protein. There are 15,000 to 20,000 distinct CDR3 sequences in the sample; roughly 19% occur only once, and approximately 35% lies in the top ten. V was clipped by 7 bases and J by 2 bases; unmatched bases: 8. Germline lookup yields CDR1 SEHNR and CDR2 FQNEAQ (reference sequence). CDR3 length: 16 amino acids. V is TRBV7-9 and J is TRBJ2-1, with TRBD2 identical over 10 bases. The material sequenced was CD8+ T cells from blood. The TCR originated in a human donor in good health. The CDR3 DNA is TGTGCCAGCACCGCCGGGCTAGCGGGAGCCTACAATGAGCAGTTCTTC. Residues: CASTAGLAGAYNEQFF.